This TCR beta chain was recorded in a study of blood T cell repertoires in COVID-19. Looking at the study overall: In each case, the material was cDNA or gDNA derived from T cells, B-cell-depleted T cells, or PBMCs.

This clone came up a few times. In the source study's methods: Using reference gene primer amplification, nucleated cell counts were estimated. This table comes from immunoSEQ multiplex PCR, and its TCRdb copy is limited to in-frame clones, with some not included. The V and J calls and clone size are taken from that table; D and trimming were inferred from the DNA. The repertoire holds 150,000 to 170,000 clones, 76% seen once, with approximately 3.7% in the top ten. Germline-derived CDR1 and CDR2 are SGHKS and YYEKEE (reference sequence). There are 16 residues in the CDR3. The V gene lost 4 bases and the J gene lost 0 bases, with 15 bases spanning the gap.

This rearrangement joins TRBV5-5 to TRBJ2-3, with a possible D match to TRBD1 (6 bases). The specimen was peripheral blood. The sequence derives from a woman older than 75 with acute or convalescent COVID-19. The CDR3 sequence is CASSVGTRRSTDTQYF. CDR3 bases: TGTGCCAGCAGCGTTGGGACACGACGTAGCACAGATACGCAGTATTTT.